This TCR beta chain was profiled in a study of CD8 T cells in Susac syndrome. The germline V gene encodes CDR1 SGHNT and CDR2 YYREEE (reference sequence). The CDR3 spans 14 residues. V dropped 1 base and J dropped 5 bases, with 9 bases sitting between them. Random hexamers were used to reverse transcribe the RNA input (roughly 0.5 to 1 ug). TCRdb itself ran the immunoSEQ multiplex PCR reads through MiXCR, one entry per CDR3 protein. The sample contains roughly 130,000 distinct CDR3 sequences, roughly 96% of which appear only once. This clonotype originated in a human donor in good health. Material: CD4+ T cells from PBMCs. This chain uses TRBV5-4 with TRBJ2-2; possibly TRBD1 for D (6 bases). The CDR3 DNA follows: TGTGCCAGCAGCTTGCAGGGGCGGACCGGGGAGCTGTTTTTT. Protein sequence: CASSLQGRTGELFF.